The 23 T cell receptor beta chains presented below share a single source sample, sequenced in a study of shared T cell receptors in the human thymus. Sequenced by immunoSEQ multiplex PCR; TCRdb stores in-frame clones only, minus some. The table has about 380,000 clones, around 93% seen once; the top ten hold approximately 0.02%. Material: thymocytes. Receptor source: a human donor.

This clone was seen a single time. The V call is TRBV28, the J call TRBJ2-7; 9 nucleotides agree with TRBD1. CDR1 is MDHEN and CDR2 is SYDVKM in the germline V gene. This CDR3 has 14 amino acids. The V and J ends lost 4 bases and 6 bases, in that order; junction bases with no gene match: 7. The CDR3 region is CASSSPGTGFEQYF. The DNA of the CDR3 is TGTGCCAGCAGTTCCCCCGGGACAGGGTTCGAGCAGTACTTC. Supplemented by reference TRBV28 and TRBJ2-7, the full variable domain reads DVKVTQSSRYLVKRTGEKVFLECVQDMDHENMFWYRQDPGLGLRLIYFSYDVKMKEKGDIPEGYSVSREKKERFSLILESASTNQTSMYLCASSSPGTGFEQYFGPGTRLTVT.

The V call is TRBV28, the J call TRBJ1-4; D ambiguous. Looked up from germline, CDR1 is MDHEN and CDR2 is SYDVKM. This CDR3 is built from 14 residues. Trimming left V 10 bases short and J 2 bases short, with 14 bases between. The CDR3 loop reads CATSWGGTNEKLFF. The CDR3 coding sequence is TGTGCCACCTCTTGGGGAGGCACTAATGAAAAACTGTTTTTT. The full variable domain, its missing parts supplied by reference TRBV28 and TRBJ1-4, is DVKVTQSSRYLVKRTGEKVFLECVQDMDHENMFWYRQDPGLGLRLIYFSYDVKMKEKGDIPEGYSVSREKKERFSLILESASTNQTSMYLCATSWGGTNEKLFFGSGTQLSVL.

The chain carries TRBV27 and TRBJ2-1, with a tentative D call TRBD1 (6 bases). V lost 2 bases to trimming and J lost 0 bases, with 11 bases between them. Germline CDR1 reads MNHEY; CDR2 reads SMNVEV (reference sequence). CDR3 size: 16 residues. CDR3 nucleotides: TGTGCCAGCAGTTTAATCTTGGACAGCTCCTACAATGAGCAGTTCTTC. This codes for CASSLILDSSYNEQFF.

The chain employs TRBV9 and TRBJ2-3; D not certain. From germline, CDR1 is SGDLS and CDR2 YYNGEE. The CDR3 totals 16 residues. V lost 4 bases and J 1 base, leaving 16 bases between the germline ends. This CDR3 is CASSLEKGRGTDTQYF. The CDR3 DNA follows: TGTGCCAGCAGCCTAGAAAAGGGAAGGGGCACAGATACGCAGTATTTT. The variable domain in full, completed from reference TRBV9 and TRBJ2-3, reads DSGVTQTPKHLITATGQRVTLRCSPRSGDLSVYWYQQSLDQGLQFLIQYYNGEERAKGNILERFSAQQFPDLHSELNLSSLELGDSALYFCASSLEKGRGTDTQYFGPGTRLTVL.

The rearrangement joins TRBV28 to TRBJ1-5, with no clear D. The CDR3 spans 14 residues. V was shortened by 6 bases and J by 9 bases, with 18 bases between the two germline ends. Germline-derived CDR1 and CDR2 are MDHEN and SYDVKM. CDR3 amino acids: CASSAPGLDRPQHF. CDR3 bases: TGTGCCAGCAGCGCCCCGGGGTTAGATCGGCCCCAGCATTTT.

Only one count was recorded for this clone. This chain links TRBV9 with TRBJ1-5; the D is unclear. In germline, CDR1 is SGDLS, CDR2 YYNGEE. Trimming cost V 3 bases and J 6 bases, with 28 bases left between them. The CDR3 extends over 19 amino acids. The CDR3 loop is CASSAAPGFVLGKLQPQHF. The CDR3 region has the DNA TGTGCCAGCAGCGCTGCCCCAGGATTTGTTCTAGGTAAGCTTCAGCCCCAGCATTTT.

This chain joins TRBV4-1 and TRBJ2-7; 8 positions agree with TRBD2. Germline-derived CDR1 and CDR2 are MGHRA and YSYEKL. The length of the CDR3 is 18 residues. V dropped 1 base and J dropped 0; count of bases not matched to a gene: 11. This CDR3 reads CASSQGDSGVRSSYEQYF. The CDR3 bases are TGCGCCAGCAGCCAAGGGGATAGCGGGGTCAGGAGCTCCTACGAGCAGTACTTC.

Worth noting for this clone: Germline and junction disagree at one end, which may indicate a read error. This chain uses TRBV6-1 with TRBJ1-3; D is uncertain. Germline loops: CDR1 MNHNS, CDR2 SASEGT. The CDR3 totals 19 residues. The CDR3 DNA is TGTGCCAGCAGTAAAGCCTCGCCAGGTACTAACAGATACGAGAACACCATATATTTT. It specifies CASSKASPGTNRYENTIYF.

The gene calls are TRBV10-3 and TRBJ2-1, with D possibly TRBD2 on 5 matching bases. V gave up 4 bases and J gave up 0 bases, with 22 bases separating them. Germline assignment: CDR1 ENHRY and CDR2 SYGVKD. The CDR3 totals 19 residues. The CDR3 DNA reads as TGTGCCATCAGTGCCGGACTCCTAAGGACCGAGAGCTCCTACAATGAGCAGTTCTTC. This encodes CAISAGLLRTESSYNEQFF.

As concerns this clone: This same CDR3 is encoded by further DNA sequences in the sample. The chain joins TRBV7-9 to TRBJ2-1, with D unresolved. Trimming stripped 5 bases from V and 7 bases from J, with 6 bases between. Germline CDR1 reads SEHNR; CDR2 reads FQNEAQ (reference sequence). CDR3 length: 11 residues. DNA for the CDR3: TGTGCCAGCAGCCTCGAAAATGAGCAGTTCTTC. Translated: CASSLENEQFF.

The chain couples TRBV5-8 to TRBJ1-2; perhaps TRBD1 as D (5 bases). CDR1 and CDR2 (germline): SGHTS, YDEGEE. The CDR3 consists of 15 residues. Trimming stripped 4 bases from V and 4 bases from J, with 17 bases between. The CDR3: CASSPGPEGSYGYTF. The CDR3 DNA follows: TGTGCCAGCAGCCCCGGACCGGAGGGGAGCTATGGCTACACCTTC.

Here the CDR3 reads CASSPRTSGHTDTQYF. CDR3 DNA sequence: TGTGCCAGCAGCCCGAGGACTAGCGGCCACACAGATACGCAGTATTTT. The J gene is TRBJ2-3, the V gene TRBV7-2; 10 bases are a match to TRBD2. V dropped 5 bases and J dropped 2; count of bases not matched to a gene: 7. Germline V gene sequence: CDR1 SGHTA, CDR2 FQGNSA. CDR3 size: 16 residues.

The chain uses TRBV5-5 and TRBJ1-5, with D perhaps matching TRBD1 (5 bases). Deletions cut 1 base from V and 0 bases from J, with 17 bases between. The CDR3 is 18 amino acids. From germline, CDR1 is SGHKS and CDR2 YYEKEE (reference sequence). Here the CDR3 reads CASSLTGDPGGSNQPQHF. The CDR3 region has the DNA TGTGCCAGCAGCTTGACAGGTGATCCCGGCGGTAGCAATCAGCCCCAGCATTTT.

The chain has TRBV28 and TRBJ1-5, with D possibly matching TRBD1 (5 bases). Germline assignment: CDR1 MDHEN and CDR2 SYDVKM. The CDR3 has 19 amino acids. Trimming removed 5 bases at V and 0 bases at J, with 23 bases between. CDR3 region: CASSTPREVGCYSNQPQHF. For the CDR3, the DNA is TGTGCCAGCAGTACCCCCAGGGAGGTAGGGTGTTATAGCAATCAGCCCCAGCATTTT.

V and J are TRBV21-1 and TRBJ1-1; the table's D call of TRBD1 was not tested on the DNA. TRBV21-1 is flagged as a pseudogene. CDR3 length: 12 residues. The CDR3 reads CASSTDRVEAFF. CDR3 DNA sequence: TGTGCCAGCAGCACGGACAGAGTAGAAGCTTTCTTT.

For the CDR3, the DNA is TGTGCAAGTCGCTTTCGCGCCGGGACAGGGGCGAAGACCCAGTACTTC. Encoded protein: CASRFRAGTGAKTQYF. V gene TRBV12-2 combines with J gene TRBJ2-5; TRBD1 is the table's D call and was not checked against the DNA. TRBV12-2 is an annotated pseudogene. There are 16 residues in the CDR3.

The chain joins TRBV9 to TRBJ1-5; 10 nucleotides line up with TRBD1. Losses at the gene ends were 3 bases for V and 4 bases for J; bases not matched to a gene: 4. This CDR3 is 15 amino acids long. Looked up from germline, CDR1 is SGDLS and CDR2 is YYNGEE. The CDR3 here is CASSGDRGRNQPQHF. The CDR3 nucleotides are TGTGCCAGCAGCGGAGACAGGGGGCGGAATCAGCCCCAGCATTTT.

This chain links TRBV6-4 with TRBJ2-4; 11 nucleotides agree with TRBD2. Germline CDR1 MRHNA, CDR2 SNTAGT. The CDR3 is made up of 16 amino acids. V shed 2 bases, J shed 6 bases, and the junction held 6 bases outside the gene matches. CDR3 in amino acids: CASSDGTSGSGNIQYF. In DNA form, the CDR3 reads TGTGCCAGCAGTGACGGAACTAGCGGGAGTGGAAACATTCAGTACTTC.

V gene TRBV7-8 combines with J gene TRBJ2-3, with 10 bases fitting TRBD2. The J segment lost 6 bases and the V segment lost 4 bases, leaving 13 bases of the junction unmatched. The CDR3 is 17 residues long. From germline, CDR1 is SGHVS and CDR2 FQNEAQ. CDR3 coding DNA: TGTGCCAGCAGCTCTTCACCGGGACTAGCGTACACGGATACGCAGTATTTT. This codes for CASSSSPGLAYTDTQYF. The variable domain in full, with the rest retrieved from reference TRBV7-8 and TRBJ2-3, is GAGVSQSPRYKVAKRGQDVALRCDPISGHVSLFWYQQALGQGPEFLTYFQNEAQLDKSGLPSDRFFAERPEGSVSTLKIQRTQQEDSAVYLCASSSSPGLAYTDTQYFGPGTRLTVL.

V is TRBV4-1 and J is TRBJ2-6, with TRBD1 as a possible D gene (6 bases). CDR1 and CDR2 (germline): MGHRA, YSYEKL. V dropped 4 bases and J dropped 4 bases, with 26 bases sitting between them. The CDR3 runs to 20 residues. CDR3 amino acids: CASSPQPGWGLRTGANVLTF. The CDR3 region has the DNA TGCGCCAGCAGCCCCCAACCCGGGTGGGGGCTCCGGACAGGGGCCAACGTCCTGACTTTC.

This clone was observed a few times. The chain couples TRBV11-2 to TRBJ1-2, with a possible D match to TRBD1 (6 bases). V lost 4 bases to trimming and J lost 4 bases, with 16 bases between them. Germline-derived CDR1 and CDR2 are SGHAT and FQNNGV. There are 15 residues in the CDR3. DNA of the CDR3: TGTGCCAGCAGCTCAATAAACAGGGACATCTATGGCTACACCTTC. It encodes CASSSINRDIYGYTF.

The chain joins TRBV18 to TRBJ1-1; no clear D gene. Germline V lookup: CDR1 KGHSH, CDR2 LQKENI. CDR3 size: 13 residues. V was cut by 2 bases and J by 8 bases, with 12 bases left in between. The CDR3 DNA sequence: TGTGCCAGCTCACCATTAGCCGTTGACGAAGCTTTCTTT. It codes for CASSPLAVDEAFF.

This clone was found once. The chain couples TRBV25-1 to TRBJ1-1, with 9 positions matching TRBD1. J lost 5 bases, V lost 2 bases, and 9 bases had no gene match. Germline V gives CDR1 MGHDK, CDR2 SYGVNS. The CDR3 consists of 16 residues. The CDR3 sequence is CASSEPARTGETEAFF. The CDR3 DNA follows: TGTGCCAGCAGTGAACCCGCCCGGACAGGGGAAACTGAAGCTTTCTTT.